This TCR beta chain was sequenced for a study of T cells in Graves' hyperthyroidism and ophthalmopathy. Amplified TCR beta CDR3 regions derived from RNA transcripts. A set of HTBI primers served as the primers for a first-round RT-PCR of the TCR CDR3. TCRdb reprocessed the multiplex PCR reads with MiXCR, giving one entry per CDR3 protein. The sample includes about 640,000 distinct CDR3 sequences, roughly 20% of them seen just once. Diagnosis relied on clinical symptoms, serum thyroxine and TRAb, thyroid ultrasound and orbital computed tomography. The CDR3 contains 13 residues. CDR1 and CDR2 (germline): MRHNA, SNTAGT. V dropped 10 bases and J dropped 1 base, with 13 bases sitting between them.

The source of this sequence is a young man with Graves' ophthalmopathy. The chain uses TRBV6-4 and TRBJ1-1; D may be TRBD1 (5 bases). The sequenced material came from blood. In DNA, the CDR3 is TGTGCCACCCGGGACGCCCCGAACACTGAAGCTTTCTTT. It specifies CATRDAPNTEAFF.